This TCR beta chain emerged from a study of Ad26.COV2.S vaccination and SARS-CoV-2 variants. Study details: Donor was one of the participants in the Ad26.COV2.S arm of the COV1001 trial.

Method: immunoSEQ multiplex PCR; TCRdb's copy keeps in-frame clones and lacks some. Of roughly 400,000 clones listed, about 88% were seen once; the top ten hold 1.5% to 2%. Study-level points and caveats: Vaccinees displayed broader spike-specific TCR repertoires than placebo recipients. Placebo recipients and vaccine recipients were similar in non-spike TCR breadth. Measurements of TCR breadth and depth may have given underestimates of the total T cell responses.

Sample treatment: some 19 received Ad26.COV2.S at low or high dose, single or two shots; about 5 received placebo; per-sample allocation not given. Day 63 after the first vaccine or placebo injection was the time point for sampling. The CDR3 covers 14 residues. V shed 0 bases and J 7 bases; nucleotides not matched to a gene: 5. Germline CDR1 and CDR2: MNHEY and SVGAGI. Details on this clone: Antigen specificity is unknown.

The genes are TRBV6-5 and TRBJ1-2, with 7 bases identical to TRBD1. The sample consisted of peripheral blood, taken in a trial of Ad26.COV2.S vaccine versus placebo. The sequence was obtained from a person between 18 and 65 years old who received the Ad26.COV2.S COVID-19 vaccine or a placebo. Here the CDR3 reads CASSYSGQSIGYTF. The DNA of the CDR3 is TGTGCCAGCAGTTACTCGGGACAGTCGATTGGCTACACCTTC.